These 4 T cell receptor beta chains originate from one sample sequenced in a study of CD8 T cell repertoires and HIV-1 epitope variants. Some clones are missing from TCRdb's copy, which holds only in-frame ones; the method was immunoSEQ multiplex PCR. Here the sample spans thousands of clones, 65% to 70% being singletons. No antigen is known for these receptors. Sequenced material: cultured CD8+ T cells derived from PBMCs. The receptors were gathered from a male donor with HIV.

The chain joins TRBV6-4 to TRBJ2-3, with D perhaps matching TRBD2 (5 bases). Germline loops: CDR1 MRHNA, CDR2 SNTAGT. V lost 4 bases to trimming and J lost 3 bases, with 14 bases between them. The CDR3 is 15 residues long. The CDR3, as DNA: TGTGCCAGCAGTGGGGAGAGGGCCGGGACAGATACGCAGTATTTT. Protein: CASSGERAGTDTQYF.

The rearrangement links TRBV25-1 to TRBJ1-2; 7 nucleotides align to TRBD1. The germline V gene has CDR1 MGHDK and CDR2 SYGVNS. This CDR3 has 14 residues. Losses at the gene ends were 9 bases for V and 3 bases for J; bases not matched to a gene: 10. CDR3 bases: TGTGCCAGTTTTTCATCCGGGACAGACTATGGCTACACCTTC. Encoded protein: CASFSSGTDYGYTF.

The table lists this clone with a few counts. The V gene is TRBV4-1, the J gene TRBJ2-7; 9 bases are a match to TRBD1. In germline, CDR1 is MGHRA, CDR2 YSYEKL. The CDR3 is 16 residues long. V dropped 6 bases and J dropped 1; count of bases not matched to a gene: 10. In nucleotides, the CDR3 is TGCGCCAGCAGGTCGGGGCCGGGACAGGGTTCCTACGAGCAGTACTTC. It specifies CASRSGPGQGSYEQYF.

The chain recombines TRBV29-1 with TRBJ2-1; 10 nucleotides match TRBD1. From germline, CDR1 is SQVTM and CDR2 ANQGSEA. This CDR3 is 14 amino acids long. Trimming removed 6 bases from V and 7 bases from J; junction bases left unmatched: 9. The CDR3 sequence is CSVMGGTGENEQFF. CDR3 coding DNA: TGCAGCGTCATGGGAGGGACAGGGGAGAATGAGCAGTTCTTC.